One sample yielded the 30 T cell receptor beta chains listed below, sequenced in a study of T cell changes during pregnancy in multiple sclerosis. Method: immunoSEQ multiplex PCR; TCRdb's copy keeps in-frame clones and lacks some. The table shows 73,000 or so clones, with 85% to 90% occurring only once. Material: peripheral blood, obtained after pregnancy. The receptor source for this set is a female donor in good health, enrolled as a control in a pregnancy study.

The J gene is TRBJ1-3, the V gene TRBV9, with D hard to call. CDR3 length: 15 residues. From germline, CDR1 is SGDLS and CDR2 YYNGEE. Trimming shortened V by 3 bases and J by 0 bases, and 10 bases separated the two germline ends. CDR3 protein: CASSGTADSGNTIYF. The CDR3 DNA sequence: TGTGCCAGCAGCGGGACTGCTGACTCTGGAAACACCATATATTTT.

This chain connects TRBV19 to TRBJ1-2; D gene uncertain. V lost 2 bases and J 2 bases, leaving 6 bases between the germline ends. The germline V gene encodes CDR1 LNHDA and CDR2 SQIVND (reference sequence). The CDR3 runs to 13 residues. CDR3: CASSIRENYGYTF. DNA of the CDR3: TGTGCCAGTAGTATACGGGAAAACTATGGCTACACCTTC.

The chain couples TRBV29-1 to TRBJ2-7; 10 bases are shared with TRBD1. V was pared by 7 bases and J by 5 bases, with 11 bases of the junction left unmatched. The CDR3 sequence is 14 residues long. Looked up from germline, CDR1 is SQVTM and CDR2 is ANQGSEA. CDR3 sequence: CSALGQGKRNEQYF. DNA of the CDR3: TGCAGCGCCCTGGGACAGGGGAAAAGGAACGAGCAGTACTTC.

The chain has TRBV20-1 and TRBJ2-2, with D unresolved. Trimming cost V 1 base and J 7 bases, with 4 bases left between them. The CDR3 extends over 11 amino acids. CDR1 DFQATT and CDR2 SNEGSKA come from the germline V gene (reference sequence). The CDR3 sequence is CSARVGGELFF. For the CDR3, the DNA is TGCAGTGCTAGAGTCGGCGGGGAGCTGTTTTTT.

The chain is built from TRBV5-1 and TRBJ2-2; 9 bases are shared with TRBD2. V gave up 1 base and J gave up 4 bases; unmatched junction bases: 5. Germline CDR1 is SGHRS and CDR2 is YFSETQ. The CDR3 is 16 residues long. CDR3 loop: CASSLFVREGTGELFF. The CDR3 coding sequence is TGCGCCAGCAGCTTGTTTGTGCGGGAGGGCACCGGGGAGCTGTTTTTT.

The V call is TRBV11-2, the J call TRBJ2-1, with D perhaps TRBD2 (6 bases). There are 17 residues in the CDR3. The ends were cut back, 3 bases at V and 0 bases at J, with 15 bases in the middle. Germline assignment: CDR1 SGHAT and CDR2 FQNNGV. The CDR3 sequence is CASSLRGHGSSYNEQFF. The CDR3 nucleotides read TGTGCCAGCAGCTTGCGGGGCCACGGGAGCTCCTACAATGAGCAGTTCTTC.

This sequence joins TRBV7-9 and TRBJ2-3, with TRBD1 identical over 7 bases. V lost 3 bases to trimming and J lost 8 bases; unmatched junction nucleotides: 5. The length of the CDR3 is 13 residues. CDR1 SEHNR and CDR2 FQNEAQ come from the germline V gene (reference sequence). CDR3: CASSLGQLGTQYF. The CDR3 coding sequence is TGTGCCAGCAGCTTGGGACAGCTCGGTACGCAGTATTTT.

The chain uses TRBV27 and TRBJ2-7; 8 nucleotides match TRBD1. The CDR3 sequence is 12 residues long. The J segment lost 6 bases and the V segment lost 8 bases, leaving 6 bases of the junction unmatched. Germline CDR1 and CDR2: MNHEY and SMNVEV (reference sequence). Here the CDR3 reads CASQTRGREQYF. The CDR3 region has the DNA TGTGCCAGCCAAACCAGGGGGCGCGAGCAGTACTTC.

This chain connects TRBV29-1 to TRBJ1-4; the match to TRBD1 covers 7 bases. Per germline, CDR1 SQVTM and CDR2 ANQGSEA. The CDR3 extends over 15 amino acids. V lost 5 bases, J lost 8 bases, and 14 bases stayed unmatched. CDR3 region: CSVQLQGDAGEKLFF. DNA of the CDR3: TGCAGCGTTCAGCTTCAGGGGGACGCCGGCGAAAAACTGTTTTTT. The full variable domain, its missing parts supplied by reference TRBV29-1 and TRBJ1-4, is SAVISQKPSRDICQRGTSLTIQCQVDSQVTMMFWYRQQPGQSLTLIATANQGSEATYESGFVIDKFPISRPNLTFSTLTVSNMSPEDSSIYLCSVQLQGDAGEKLFFGSGTQLSVL.

This chain uses TRBV6-5 with TRBJ1-5, with 11 nucleotides matching TRBD1. This CDR3 contains 14 residues. Trimming cost V 6 bases and J 6 bases; bases outside gene matches: 4. From germline, CDR1 is MNHEY and CDR2 SVGAGI. In nucleotides, the CDR3 is TGTGCCAGCAGGCCGGGACAGGGGGGTCAGCCCCAGCATTTT. Encoded protein: CASRPGQGGQPQHF.

The CDR3 region has the DNA TGCGCCAGCAGCCAAGATCGGGAGCTAGTGAATGAGCAGTTCTTC. Protein: CASSQDRELVNEQFF. The chain uses TRBV4-3 and TRBJ2-1; D perhaps matches TRBD2 (6 bases). The CDR3 sequence is 15 residues long. Germline assignment: CDR1 LGHNA and CDR2 YSLEER. V lost 0 bases and J lost 7, with 13 bases in between.

The genes are TRBV29-1 and TRBJ1-2; 10 nucleotides match TRBD1. V shed 6 bases and J 1 base; nucleotides not matched to a gene: 8. This CDR3 spans 15 amino acids. In germline, CDR1 is SQVTM, CDR2 ANQGSEA. CDR3 protein: CSVGGQGDHNYGYTF. The CDR3, as DNA: TGCAGCGTCGGTGGACAGGGGGATCATAACTATGGCTACACCTTC.

The rearrangement uses TRBV27 and TRBJ1-3; perhaps TRBD1 as D (5 bases). CDR3 length: 17 amino acids. The V end was cut by 8 bases, the J end by 1 base, with 21 bases between. The germline gives CDR1 MNHEY, CDR2 SMNVEV (reference sequence). As DNA, the CDR3 is TGTGCCAGCGGCCCAACGCGGGGACTAATTTCTGGAAACACCATATATTTT. It codes for CASGPTRGLISGNTIYF.

The chain combines TRBV29-1 with TRBJ2-1, with TRBD2 identical over 10 bases. The germline V gene has CDR1 SQVTM and CDR2 ANQGSEA. The CDR3 extends over 14 amino acids. Trimming took 4 bases from V and 9 from J; bases not matched to a gene: 9. The CDR3 region has the DNA TGCAGCGTTGGAGAGTCTAGCGGGAGTGCTGAGCAGTTCTTC. Protein product: CSVGESSGSAEQFF.

The chain uses TRBV7-2 and TRBJ2-1, with 9 bases matching TRBD2. CDR1 is SGHTA and CDR2 is FQGNSA in the germline V gene. CDR3 length: 15 amino acids. The V gene end was trimmed by 1 base and the J gene end by 9 bases; junction bases not matched to a gene: 7. The chain's CDR3 is CASSLVWRGGGEQFF. The CDR3 region has the DNA TGTGCCAGCAGCTTAGTCTGGCGGGGGGGAGGTGAGCAGTTCTTC.

The chain uses TRBV5-6 and TRBJ1-5; D might be TRBD1 (5 bases). The CDR3 extends over 14 amino acids. V lost 0 bases and J 9 bases, leaving 13 bases between the germline ends. From germline, CDR1 is SGHDT and CDR2 YYEEEE. CDR3 sequence: CASSLGGVAGPQHF. The DNA for the CDR3 is TGTGCCAGCAGCTTGGGGGGGGTAGCCGGGCCCCAGCATTTT.

The CDR3 DNA reads as TGTGCCATCAGTGAGTCGGGGACAGGGACCTACGAGCAGTACTTC. It is translated as CAISESGTGTYEQYF. This chain uses TRBV10-3 with TRBJ2-7; 9 positions agree with TRBD1. This CDR3 comprises 15 residues. Losses at the gene ends were 0 bases for V and 2 bases for J; bases not matched to a gene: 2. CDR1 is ENHRY and CDR2 is SYGVKD in the germline V gene.

The CDR3 loop reads CASSLEPSGSNEQYF. CDR3 in DNA: TGTGCCAGCAGCTTGGAGCCTAGCGGGTCCAACGAGCAGTACTTC. The chain is built from TRBV5-4 and TRBJ2-7, with 8 bases that match TRBD2. This CDR3 has 15 residues. The V and J ends lost 0 bases and 5 bases, in that order; junction bases with no gene match: 7. Germline CDR1 is SGHNT and CDR2 is YYREEE (reference sequence).

The chain is built from TRBV4-3 and TRBJ2-6, with TRBD2 matching 8 bases. V was clipped by 6 bases and J by 1 base; unmatched bases: 5. The germline V gene encodes CDR1 LGHNA and CDR2 YSLEER. The CDR3 spans 16 residues. CDR3 sequence reads: CASSSGGGSGANVLTF. The CDR3 DNA reads as TGCGCCAGCAGTTCGGGGGGGGGATCTGGGGCCAACGTCCTGACTTTC.

This sequence joins TRBV30 and TRBJ2-1, with 8 bases lining up with TRBD1. Germline V gene lookup returns CDR1 GTSNPN and CDR2 SVGIG (reference sequence). V was pared by 4 bases and J by 6 bases, with 5 bases of the junction left unmatched. The CDR3 totals 13 residues. CDR3 DNA: TGTGCCTGGACAGGGGGCGGAAGCAATGAGCAGTTCTTC. Its translation: CAWTGGGSNEQFF. The full variable domain, with the rest looked up from reference TRBV30 and TRBJ2-1, is SQTIHQWPATLVQPVGSPLSLECTVEGTSNPNLYWYRQAAGRGLQLLFYSVGIGQISSEVPQNLSASRPQDRQFILSSKKLLLSDSGFYLCAWTGGGSNEQFFGPGTRLTVL.

This rearrangement joins TRBV10-2 to TRBJ2-6; 7 bases are shared with TRBD1. V shed 6 bases, J shed 0 bases, and the junction held 5 bases outside the gene matches. The germline CDR1 and CDR2 sequences are WSHSY and SAAADI. This CDR3 contains 16 residues. CDR3: CASRGQMSSGANVLTF. The CDR3 coding sequence is TGCGCCAGCAGGGGACAGATGAGCTCTGGGGCCAACGTCCTGACTTTC.

The chain uses TRBV6-1 and TRBJ1-2, with 9 bases fitting TRBD1. The CDR3 sequence is 13 residues long. Germline V gene lookup returns CDR1 MNHNS and CDR2 SASEGT. Trimming removed 7 bases from V and 7 bases from J; junction bases left unmatched: 7. For the CDR3, the DNA is TGTGCCAGCACCTCGGGACAGGGTATTGGCTACACCTTC. The encoded protein is CASTSGQGIGYTF.

V is TRBV5-1 and J is TRBJ2-5, with D possibly TRBD1 on 5 matching bases. V lost 4 bases, J lost 1 base, and 11 bases lay in between. This CDR3 has 14 residues. Per the germline V gene, CDR1 is SGHRS and CDR2 is YFSETQ. The CDR3 region is CASSEQVTQETQYF. CDR3 nucleotide sequence: TGCGCCAGCAGCGAACAGGTTACCCAAGAGACCCAGTACTTC. Based on the CDR3 plus reference TRBV5-1 and TRBJ2-5, the full variable domain is KAGVTQTPRYLIKTRGQQVTLSCSPISGHRSVSWYQQTPGQGLQFLFEYFSETQRNKGNFPGRFSGRQFSNSRSEMNVSTLELGDSALYLCASSEQVTQETQYFGPGTRLLVL.

This chain joins TRBV27 and TRBJ1-2, with 7 bases that match TRBD1. This CDR3 contains 17 residues. V dropped 4 bases and J dropped 0; count of bases not matched to a gene: 11. CDR1 MNHEY and CDR2 SMNVEV come from the germline V gene (reference sequence). DNA for the CDR3: TGTGCCAGCAGTTCGCACGGACAGGCCAAAGCTAACTATGGCTACACCTTC. It specifies CASSSHGQAKANYGYTF.

The rearrangement links TRBV19 to TRBJ2-5, with 13 bases matching TRBD2. CDR1 is LNHDA and CDR2 is SQIVND in the germline V gene (reference sequence). V trimming: 5 bases; J trimming: 5 bases; junction bases outside the gene matches: 8. This CDR3 has 16 amino acids. The CDR3 DNA sequence: TGTGCCAGTAGTCCAACTAGCGGGGGGGCTTGGGAGACCCAGTACTTC. Translating it yields CASSPTSGGAWETQYF.

The rearrangement joins TRBV2 to TRBJ2-1; 10 bases line up with TRBD2. V lost 9 bases, J lost 6 bases, and 14 bases stayed unmatched. CDR3 length: 16 amino acids. The V gene's germline CDR1 is SNHLY and CDR2 FYNNEI. CDR3 nucleotides: TGTGCCAGGGATGGCACTAGCGGGGTTCTTGGCAATGAGCAGTTCTTC. It encodes CARDGTSGVLGNEQFF.

CDR3 residues: CAISSGQGYGYTF. CDR3 in DNA: TGTGCCATCAGTAGTGGTCAGGGGTACGGCTACACCTTC. This sequence joins TRBV10-3 and TRBJ1-2; TRBD1 might be the D (6 bases). Trimming removed 5 bases at V and 8 bases at J, with 15 bases between. The CDR3 contains 13 residues. Germline CDR1 is ENHRY and CDR2 is SYGVKD.

CDR3 in DNA: TGCGCCAGCAGCTTGGTAGCTAGCGGTGATACGCAGTATTTT. Its protein is CASSLVASGDTQYF. V and J are TRBV5-1 and TRBJ2-3; 7 bases agree with TRBD2. The germline gives CDR1 SGHRS, CDR2 YFSETQ. Unmatched junction bases numbered 4, after V lost 0 bases and J lost 6 bases. The CDR3 sequence is 14 residues long.

This clone was seen a single time. J is TRBJ1-2 and V is TRBV28, with D unresolved. V was shortened by 10 bases and J by 3 bases, with 9 bases between the two germline ends. The germline gives CDR1 MDHEN, CDR2 SYDVKM. The CDR3 runs 11 residues. The CDR3, as DNA: TGTGCCACCTTGAGGGACTATGGCTACACCTTC. Translation: CATLRDYGYTF.

V is TRBV19 and J is TRBJ2-7, with D possibly matching TRBD1 (6 bases). The CDR3 contains 15 residues. Trimming took off 1 base at V and 1 base at J, with 11 bases between the two ends. The germline gives CDR1 LNHDA, CDR2 SQIVND (reference sequence). The CDR3 DNA is TGTGCCAGTAGTATAGTTCAGGACAGTTCCTACGAGCAGTACTTC. Protein: CASSIVQDSSYEQYF.